This T cell receptor beta chain was captured in a study of identical twins. Per germline, CDR1 SQVTM and CDR2 ANQGSEA. There are 14 residues in the CDR3. V was pared by 5 bases and J by 5 bases, with 9 bases of the junction left unmatched. A universal primer site was incorporated via template switching, and the cDNA contained unique molecular identifiers. TCRdb used MiXCR to reprocess the 5' RACE reads, holding one entry per CDR3 protein. The table shows 1.5 million to 2 million distinct CDR3 sequences, with 32% occurring only once. V usage is TRBV29-1 and J usage is TRBJ2-5, with 9 bases aligning to TRBD2. This sequence was found in a newborn girl in good health. Sequencing was done on a sample of cord blood. The CDR3 region has the DNA TGCAGCGTTTACCCCCTAGCGGGGCAGGAGACCCAGTACTTC. Protein sequence: CSVYPLAGQETQYF.